This T cell receptor (beta chain) was identified during a study of OX40 agonist ivuxolimab in advanced cancers. Overall study: A mean age of around 63 years, range about 20 to 79, was recorded, and 70% to 85% were male.

Per the germline V gene, CDR1 is SGHAT and CDR2 is FQNNGV. The CDR3 is 13 residues long. The V gene lost 4 bases and the J gene lost 5 bases, with 10 bases spanning the gap. Study outcomes and limitations: The study did not work out the antigen specificity of the expanded peripheral T cells.

As to this clone: Its antigen is not identified.

TCRdb keeps only in-frame clones here, not all; method: immunoSEQ multiplex PCR. The sample has 65,000 or so clones, roughly 80% seen once. The sequence came from an adult with an advanced solid tumor such as melanoma, head and neck, liver or kidney cancer. This specimen was CD4+ or CD8+ T cells sorted from blood, taken in a trial of the OX40 agonist ivuxolimab. The chain recombines TRBV11-2 with TRBJ2-3; no reliable D call. CDR3 region: CASSSILQDTQYF. CDR3 bases: TGTGCCAGCAGCTCCATTCTCCAAGATACGCAGTATTTT.